This T cell receptor beta chain came from a study of blood T cells in healthy people across ages. This clonotype was counted at least ten times. The CDR3 sequence is 17 residues long. V was pared by 6 bases and J by 0 bases, with 11 bases of the junction left unmatched. A sample-barcoded 5' primer and a J-beta primer mix were used in a second PCR of roughly 6 to 11 cycles. TCRdb reprocessed the 5' RACE reads with MiXCR, giving one entry per CDR3 protein. The sample has some 930,000 distinct CDR3 sequences, 29% seen once; the top ten hold 10%. These data were also filed under a second study, of T cells of mothers and their children. That paper adds: Barcodes and 2-4 random nucleotides were added by M1S in the second PCR. Related and unrelated pairs show TCR recombination output that thymic selection shapes similarly.

The source material was blood. The clonotype was recovered from a woman in her thirties or forties in good health. V and J are TRBV12-3 or TRBV12-4 and TRBJ2-4; TRBD1 aligns across 7 bases. The CDR3 protein is CASSTPGTDLAKNIQYF. In nucleotides, the CDR3 is TGTGCCAGCAGCACCCCCGGGACAGACTTAGCCAAAAACATTCAGTACTTC.